This T cell receptor beta chain was recovered during a study of blood T cell repertoires in COVID-19. Background on the study: The cDNA or gDNA used as material had been derived from T cells, B-cell-depleted T cells, or PBMCs.

In the authors' workflow: Amplified reference gene primers provided the basis for estimating nucleated cell counts. Libraries were prepared by immunoSEQ multiplex PCR; TCRdb keeps only in-frame clonotypes and omits some of them. V, J and clone size derive from that table, while D and trimming were established from the DNA sequence. The sample yields a few hundred thousand clones, approximately 90% seen once. Germline lookup yields CDR1 PRHDT and CDR2 FYEKMQ (reference sequence). This CDR3 is 11 amino acids long. Trimming took 4 bases from V and 7 from J, leaving 8 bases between them. This sequence joins TRBV13 and TRBJ2-7; tentative D call: TRBD2 (6 bases). This TCR came from a woman in her twenties or thirties who had recovered from COVID-19. Sequencing used peripheral blood. For the CDR3, the DNA is TGTGCCAGCAGCTGGGGGGAAGAGCAGTACTTC. This sequence encodes CASSWGEEQYF.